A single sample is the source of the 11 T cell receptor beta chains below, sequenced in a study of cytomegalovirus exposure and HLA in healthy donors. Use of 60 Vbeta and 13 Jbeta primers characterized the PCR. The method was immunoSEQ multiplex PCR; TCRdb's version includes in-frame clones alone and lacks a portion of them. The repertoire holds about 160,000 clones, with 80% to 90% as singletons. Material for sequencing was PBMCs. These receptors all stem from a man aged 50-60 years in good health and CMV-seropositive.

This chain links TRBV5-1 with TRBJ1-6, with a tentative D call TRBD1 (6 bases). There are 15 residues in the CDR3. The germline V gene encodes CDR1 SGHRS and CDR2 YFSETQ. The CDR3 spells CPFPCRGTYNSPLHF. The DNA of the CDR3 is TGCCCTTTTCCCTGCAGGGGAACCTATAATTCACCCCTCCACTTT.

The sample holds one count of this clone. The chain joins TRBV18 to TRBJ2-1; 10 positions match TRBD2. V shed 7 bases and J 7 bases; nucleotides not matched to a gene: 7. CDR3 size: 14 residues. Per germline, CDR1 KGHSH and CDR2 LQKENI. DNA for the CDR3: TGTGCCAGCTATAGCGGGGGGCCTTCAAATGAGCAGTTCTTC. Protein product: CASYSGGPSNEQFF.

V usage is TRBV27 and J usage is TRBJ2-2; D possibly corresponds to TRBD2 (6 bases). V was clipped by 5 bases and J by 7 bases, with 20 bases between them. The CDR3 sequence is 16 residues long. Germline lookup yields CDR1 MNHEY and CDR2 SMNVEV (reference sequence). The CDR3 spells CASSQTSIKVGGELFF. In nucleotides, the CDR3 is TGTGCCAGCAGTCAGACTAGTATAAAAGTTGGCGGGGAGCTGTTTTTT.

The chain carries TRBV2 and TRBJ2-3; D may be TRBD1 (5 bases). This CDR3 has 11 residues. Germline assignment: CDR1 SNHLY and CDR2 FYNNEI. Trimming removed 9 bases from V and 1 base from J, with 5 bases in between. The CDR3 DNA sequence: TGTGCCAGACAGGGCACAGATACGCAGTATTTT. Translating gives CARQGTDTQYF.

The V call is TRBV2, the J call TRBJ2-3, with 8 nucleotides matching TRBD1. V was pared by 5 bases and J by 0 bases, with 7 bases of the junction left unmatched. This CDR3 spans 16 amino acids. Germline CDR1 reads SNHLY; CDR2 reads FYNNEI. CDR3 loop: CASSLQGGTSTDTQYF. The CDR3 DNA is TGTGCCAGCAGTTTACAGGGGGGTACTAGCACAGATACGCAGTATTTT.

The chain recombines TRBV27 with TRBJ2-1, with 7 bases identical to TRBD1. Germline V lookup: CDR1 MNHEY, CDR2 SMNVEV (reference sequence). CDR3 length: 14 residues. V lost 5 bases and J lost 2; bases outside the gene matches: 3. The CDR3 here is CASSEGATYNEQFF. CDR3 sequence (DNA): TGTGCCAGCAGTGAGGGGGCCACCTACAATGAGCAGTTCTTC.

J is TRBJ1-5 and V is TRBV7-2; 9 bases fit TRBD1. CDR1 SGHTA and CDR2 FQGNSA come from the germline V gene. The ends lost 5 bases at V and 4 bases at J; junction bases unmatched: 6. The CDR3 is made up of 15 amino acids. CDR3 bases: TGTGCCAGCAGCCTGGACAGGGGTCGAAATCAGCCCCAGCATTTT. Translation gives CASSLDRGRNQPQHF. Full variable domain (outside the CDR3, taken from reference TRBV7-2 and TRBJ1-5): GAGVSQSPSNKVTEKGKDVELRCDPISGHTALYWYRQSLGQGLEFLIYFQGNSAPDKSGLPSDRFSAERTGGSVSTLTIQRTQQEDSAVYLCASSLDRGRNQPQHFGDGTRLSIL.

This sequence joins TRBV27 and TRBJ1-6; 7 positions agree with TRBD1. V lost 0 bases to trimming and J lost 14 bases; unmatched junction nucleotides: 4. Germline CDR1 reads MNHEY; CDR2 reads SMNVEV (reference sequence). This CDR3 has 13 residues. The CDR3 sequence is CASSLSTGASLHF. CDR3 sequence (DNA): TGTGCCAGCAGTTTATCAACAGGGGCATCCCTCCACTTT.

This chain links TRBV5-1 with TRBJ1-4; D perhaps matches TRBD1 (5 bases). The CDR3 runs 14 residues. In germline, CDR1 is SGHRS, CDR2 YFSETQ. V was clipped by 1 base and J by 8 bases, with 12 bases between them. CDR3 sequence reads: CASSLWGSGEKLFF. The CDR3 DNA is TGCGCCAGCAGCTTGTGGGGCAGTGGGGAAAAACTGTTTTTT.

This chain links TRBV19 with TRBJ1-1; 8 bases are a match to TRBD1. The CDR3 has 17 amino acids. Losses at the gene ends were 5 bases for V and 2 bases for J; bases not matched to a gene: 13. Germline V CDR1 and CDR2: LNHDA, SQIVND (reference sequence). The DNA for the CDR3 is TGTGCCAGTAGTGAAAGGACAGGGCGAACAACAAACACTGAAGCTTTCTTT. Amino acids: CASSERTGRTTNTEAFF.

This clone was seen a single time. The V and J genes are TRBV7-3 and TRBJ2-2, with TRBD1 matching over 8 bases. The germline gives CDR1 SGHTA, CDR2 FQGTGA. Germline trimming cut 3 bases from V and 4 bases from J; bases unmatched to any gene: 4. The CDR3 extends over 15 amino acids. CDR3 protein: CASSFDRGGTGELFF. The CDR3 region has the DNA TGTGCCAGCAGCTTTGACAGGGGAGGCACCGGGGAGCTGTTTTTT. Full variable domain (outside the CDR3, taken from reference TRBV7-3 and TRBJ2-2): GAGVSQTPSNKVTEKGKYVELRCDPISGHTALYWYRQSLGQGPEFLIYFQGTGAADDSGLPNDRFFAVRPEGSVSTLKIQRTERGDSAVYLCASSFDRGGTGELFFGEGSRLTVL.